The present TCR beta chain was sequenced within a study of CD8 T cells in Susac syndrome. Study outcomes and limitations: The study recognized that its TCR sequencing and HLA analysis covered a relatively small number of individuals. In total CD8+ repertoires, approximately 15 Susac-specific public clones were found, and CD8+ TEMRA repertoires had about five. Among people with Susac, CD8+ clonal expansion was greatest in TEMRA cells and active patients.

The germline CDR1 and CDR2 sequences are LNHDA and SQIVND (reference sequence). V lost 3 bases, J lost 6 bases, and 12 bases lay in between. The CDR3 contains 13 residues. RNA, at roughly 0.5 to 1 ug, was reverse transcribed with random hexamers. By means of immunoSEQ multiplex PCR, TCR beta CDR3 spanning 54 Vbeta and 13 Jbeta underwent amplification. TCRdb re-called the immunoSEQ multiplex PCR reads with MiXCR, one entry per CDR3 protein. The profile shows roughly 100,000 distinct CDR3 sequences, approximately 94% of them singletons. Comment on this clonotype: Its antigen is not identified.

The sequenced sample was CD8+ T cells from PBMCs. J is TRBJ2-7 and V is TRBV19, with D hard to call. This clonotype was sampled from a human donor with Susac syndrome. The CDR3 region is CASSIGSGGEQYF. DNA of the CDR3: TGTGCCAGTAGTATCGGATCTGGCGGCGAGCAGTACTTC.